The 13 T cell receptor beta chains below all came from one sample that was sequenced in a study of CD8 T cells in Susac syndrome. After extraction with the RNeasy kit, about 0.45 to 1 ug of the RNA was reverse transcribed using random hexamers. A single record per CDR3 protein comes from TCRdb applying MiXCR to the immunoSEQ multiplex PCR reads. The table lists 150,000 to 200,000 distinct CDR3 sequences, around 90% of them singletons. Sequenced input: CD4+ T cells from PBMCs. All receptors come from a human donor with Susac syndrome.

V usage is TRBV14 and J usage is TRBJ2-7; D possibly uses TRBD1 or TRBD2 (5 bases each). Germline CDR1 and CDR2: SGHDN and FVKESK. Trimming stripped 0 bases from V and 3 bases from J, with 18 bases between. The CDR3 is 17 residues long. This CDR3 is CASSQDTWGSSFYEQYF. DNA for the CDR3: TGTGCCAGCAGCCAAGACACATGGGGGTCGTCTTTCTACGAGCAGTACTTC.

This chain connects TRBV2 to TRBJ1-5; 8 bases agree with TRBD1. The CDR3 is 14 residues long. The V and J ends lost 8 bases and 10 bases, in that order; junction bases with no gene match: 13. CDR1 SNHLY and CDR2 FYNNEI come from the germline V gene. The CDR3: CASGQGTDISPQHF. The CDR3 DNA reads TGTGCCAGCGGACAGGGAACTGATATCAGCCCCCAGCATTTT.

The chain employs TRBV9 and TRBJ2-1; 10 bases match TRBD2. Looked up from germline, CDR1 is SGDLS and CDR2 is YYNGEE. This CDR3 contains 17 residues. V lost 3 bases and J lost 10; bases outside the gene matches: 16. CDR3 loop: CASSGLLSSGGVQEQFF. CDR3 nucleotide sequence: TGTGCCAGCAGCGGCCTTCTTTCCAGCGGGGGGGTCCAGGAGCAGTTCTTC.

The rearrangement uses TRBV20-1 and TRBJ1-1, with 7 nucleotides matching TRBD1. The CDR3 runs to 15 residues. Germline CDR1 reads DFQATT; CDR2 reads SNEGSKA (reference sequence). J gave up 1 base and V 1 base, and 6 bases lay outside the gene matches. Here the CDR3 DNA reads TGCAGTGCTAGAGGGACAGGTCCTGCGAACACTGAAGCTTTCTTT. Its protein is CSARGTGPANTEAFF.

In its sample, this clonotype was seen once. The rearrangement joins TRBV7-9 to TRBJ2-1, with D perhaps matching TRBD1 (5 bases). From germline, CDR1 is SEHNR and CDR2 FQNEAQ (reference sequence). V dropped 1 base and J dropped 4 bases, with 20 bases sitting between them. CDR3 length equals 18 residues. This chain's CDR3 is CASSLVQFLGPGYNEQFF. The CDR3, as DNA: TGTGCCAGCAGCTTAGTCCAATTTTTGGGTCCAGGGTACAATGAGCAGTTCTTC.

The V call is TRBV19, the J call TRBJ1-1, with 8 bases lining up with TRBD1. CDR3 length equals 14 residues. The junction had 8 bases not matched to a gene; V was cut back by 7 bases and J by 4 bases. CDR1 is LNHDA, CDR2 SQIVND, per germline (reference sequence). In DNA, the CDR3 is TGTGCCAGTACCGACGGACAGGGCGGCACTGAAGCTTTCTTT. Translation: CASTDGQGGTEAFF.

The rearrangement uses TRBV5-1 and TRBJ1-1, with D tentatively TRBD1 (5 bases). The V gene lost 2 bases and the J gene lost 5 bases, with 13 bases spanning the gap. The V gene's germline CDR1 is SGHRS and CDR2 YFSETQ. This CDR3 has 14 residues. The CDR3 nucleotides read TGCGCCAGCAGCTTCTCCCCGGGGGAGACTGAAGCTTTCTTT. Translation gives CASSFSPGETEAFF.

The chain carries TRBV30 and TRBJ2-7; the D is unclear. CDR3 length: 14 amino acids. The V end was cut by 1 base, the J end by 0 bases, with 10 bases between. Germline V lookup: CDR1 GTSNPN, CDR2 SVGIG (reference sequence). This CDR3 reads CAWSASSYSYEQYF. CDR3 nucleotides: TGTGCCTGGAGTGCAAGTAGCTACTCCTACGAGCAGTACTTC.

The CDR3 region is CASSLGTLNQETQYF. CDR3 nucleotides: TGTGCCAGCAGCTTAGGTACACTGAACCAAGAGACCCAGTACTTC. The V gene is TRBV13, the J gene TRBJ2-5; no clear D gene. The CDR3 sequence is 15 residues long. Germline values: CDR1 PRHDT, CDR2 FYEKMQ (reference sequence). V lost 0 bases and J 0 bases, leaving 8 bases between the germline ends.

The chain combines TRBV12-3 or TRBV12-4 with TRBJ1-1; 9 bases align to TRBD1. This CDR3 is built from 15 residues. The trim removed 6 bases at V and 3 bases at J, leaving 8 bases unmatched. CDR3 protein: CASSRTGTGHTEAFF. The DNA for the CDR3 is TGTGCCAGCAGCCGGACCGGGACAGGGCACACTGAAGCTTTCTTT.

For the CDR3, the DNA is TGTGCCACCAGCGGGGCGAGAAGCAATCAGCCCCAGCATTTT. It codes for CATSGARSNQPQHF. This sequence joins TRBV15 and TRBJ1-5; TRBD1 is a possible D gene (5 bases). Germline assignment: CDR1 LNHNV and CDR2 YYDKDF (reference sequence). The V end lost 5 bases, the J end lost 1 base, and 9 bases lay between the germline ends. CDR3 length: 14 amino acids.

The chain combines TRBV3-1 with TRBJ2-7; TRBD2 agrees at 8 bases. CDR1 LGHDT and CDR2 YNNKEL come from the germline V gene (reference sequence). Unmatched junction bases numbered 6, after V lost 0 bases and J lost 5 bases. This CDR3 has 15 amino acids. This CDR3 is CASSQDPGGPDEQYF. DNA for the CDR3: TGTGCCAGCAGCCAAGACCCGGGAGGGCCCGACGAGCAGTACTTC.

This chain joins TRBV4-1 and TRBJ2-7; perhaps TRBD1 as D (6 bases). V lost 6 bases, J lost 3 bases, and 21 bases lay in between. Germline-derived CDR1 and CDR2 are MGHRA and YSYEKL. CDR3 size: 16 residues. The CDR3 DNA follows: TGCGCCAGCAGTCCTCGTAAGGGACGGGACATCTACGAGCAGTACTTC. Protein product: CASSPRKGRDIYEQYF.